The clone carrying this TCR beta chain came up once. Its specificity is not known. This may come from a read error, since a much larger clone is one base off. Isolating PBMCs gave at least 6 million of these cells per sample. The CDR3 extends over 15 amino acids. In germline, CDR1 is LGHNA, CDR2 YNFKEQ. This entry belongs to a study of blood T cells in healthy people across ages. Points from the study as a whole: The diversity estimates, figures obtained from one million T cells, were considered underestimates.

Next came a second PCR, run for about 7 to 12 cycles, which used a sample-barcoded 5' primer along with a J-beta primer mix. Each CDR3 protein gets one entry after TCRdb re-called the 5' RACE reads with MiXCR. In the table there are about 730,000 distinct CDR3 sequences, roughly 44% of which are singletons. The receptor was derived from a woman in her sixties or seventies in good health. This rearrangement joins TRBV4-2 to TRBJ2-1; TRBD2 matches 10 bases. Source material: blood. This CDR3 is CASTVAGGADNGQFF. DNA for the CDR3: TGTGCCAGCACCGTAGCGGGGGGCGCTGACAATGGGCAGTTCTTC.